The 29 T cell receptor beta chains below come from one sample, sequenced in a study of spatial heterogeneity in lung cancer. TCRdb redid the calling of the 5' RACE reads with MiXCR, one entry per CDR3 protein. This table has 20,000 to 25,000 distinct CDR3 sequences, roughly 4.6% appearing once. As to time point: sample taken at primary tumor resection. Material for sequencing was whole RNA from tumor, nontumor lung or frozen PBMC, left unsorted. The material was PBMCs, obtained at surgery. The source is a male donor with early-stage non-small cell lung cancer.

This clonotype was seen repeatedly, ten times or more. The chain carries TRBV4-2 and TRBJ2-7; the match to TRBD2 covers 9 bases. With 1 base clipped from V and 3 bases from J, the junction kept 4 bases outside the gene matches. This CDR3 is built from 15 residues. Looked up from germline, CDR1 is LGHNA and CDR2 is YNFKEQ. The CDR3 region has the DNA TGTGCCAGCAGCCAAGGACTAGCGGCTGACTACGAGCAGTACTTC. Amino acid sequence: CASSQGLAADYEQYF.

There are many counts of this clonotype. The genes are TRBV5-1 and TRBJ2-1; the D gene is possibly TRBD2 (6 bases). The CDR3 consists of 12 residues. V was shortened by 4 bases and J by 10 bases, with 12 bases between the two germline ends. Germline V gives CDR1 SGHRS, CDR2 YFSETQ. CDR3 region: CASSDGTREQFF. The CDR3 DNA is TGCGCCAGCAGCGACGGGACTCGGGAGCAGTTCTTC.

This clonotype has ten or more counts. V gene TRBV29-1 combines with J gene TRBJ1-2; unclear D gene. V shed 2 bases and J shed 0 bases, with 10 bases lying between them. Germline values: CDR1 SQVTM, CDR2 ANQGSEA. This CDR3 region has 14 residues. The chain's CDR3 is CSVEKESSNYGYTF. In DNA, the CDR3 is TGCAGCGTTGAAAAGGAGTCATCTAACTATGGCTACACCTTC. Based on the CDR3 plus reference TRBV29-1 and TRBJ1-2, the full variable domain is SAVISQKPSRDICQRGTSLTIQCQVDSQVTMMFWYRQQPGQSLTLIATANQGSEATYESGFVIDKFPISRPNLTFSTLTVSNMSPEDSSIYLCSVEKESSNYGYTFGSGTRLTVV.

Sample share makes this clonotype medium-sized (0.01 to 0.1%). V is TRBV28 and J is TRBJ1-1; D not resolved. V dropped 4 bases and J dropped 5 bases, with 14 bases sitting between them. The germline gives CDR1 MDHEN, CDR2 SYDVKM. The CDR3 has 14 residues. CDR3 DNA: TGTGCCAGCAGTTCGGGCCCAGCGGGGACTGAAGCTTTCTTT. Its translation is CASSSGPAGTEAFF.

The V gene is TRBV20-1, the J gene TRBJ2-5; TRBD2 aligns across 9 bases. Germline CDR1 and CDR2: DFQATT and SNEGSKA (reference sequence). V shed 7 bases, J shed 4 bases, and the junction held 10 bases outside the gene matches. The CDR3 runs to 14 residues. The CDR3 DNA sequence: TGCAGTGTAGGCTGGCGGGAGGGCGCAGAGACCCAGTACTTC. It codes for CSVGWREGAETQYF.

This clonotype was seen ten or more times. This rearrangement joins TRBV10-1 to TRBJ2-7; 9 positions match TRBD2. The germline V gene has CDR1 WNHNN and CDR2 SYGVQD (reference sequence). Trimming took 0 bases from V and 6 from J; bases not matched to a gene: 6. The CDR3 totals 15 residues. Here the CDR3 reads CASSESLVAGVEQYF. The CDR3 DNA reads TGCGCCAGCAGTGAGTCTTTGGTAGCGGGAGTCGAGCAGTACTTC.

This chain connects TRBV27 to TRBJ2-2, with D uncertain. The V end was cut by 0 bases, the J end by 6 bases, with 11 bases between. The CDR3 loop spans 15 amino acids. CDR1 and CDR2 (germline): MNHEY, SMNVEV (reference sequence). Here the CDR3 DNA reads TGTGCCAGCAGTTTATCAGTCTTGGGTGCCGGGGAGCTGTTTTTT. It translates to CASSLSVLGAGELFF.

The table lists this clonotype with many counts. This chain uses TRBV18 with TRBJ1-2; TRBD1 aligns across 9 bases. Germline assignment: CDR1 KGHSH and CDR2 LQKENI. This CDR3 contains 16 residues. With V trimmed by 4 bases and J by 0 bases, 6 bases remained unmatched. The DNA of the CDR3 is TGTGCCAGCTCACACAGGACAGGGGCCGCTAACTATGGCTACACCTTC. Protein: CASSHRTGAANYGYTF.

The chain couples TRBV19 to TRBJ2-3, with 8 bases fitting TRBD1. CDR3 length: 15 amino acids. J lost 5 bases, V lost 4 bases, and 8 bases had no gene match. Germline V gene lookup returns CDR1 LNHDA and CDR2 SQIVND (reference sequence). The CDR3 region is CASSKATGALDTQYF. The CDR3 DNA follows: TGTGCCAGTAGTAAGGCGACAGGGGCCTTAGATACGCAGTATTTT.

In its sample, this clonotype was seen many times. The rearrangement links TRBV28 to TRBJ2-1; D unclear. V lost 6 bases and J 1 base, leaving 4 bases between the germline ends. Per the germline V gene, CDR1 is MDHEN and CDR2 is SYDVKM. The CDR3 spans 12 residues. The chain's CDR3 is CASSPSYNEQFF. The CDR3 bases are TGTGCCAGCAGCCCTTCCTACAATGAGCAGTTCTTC.

The sample holds many counts of this clonotype. The chain couples TRBV2 to TRBJ1-1; no clear D. Per germline, CDR1 SNHLY and CDR2 FYNNEI. The CDR3 has 12 residues. The V end lost 8 bases, the J end lost 5 bases, and 12 bases lay between the germline ends. The DNA of the CDR3 is TGTGCCAGCCCCATGAATAAGACTGAAGCTTTCTTT. Its translation: CASPMNKTEAFF.

This clonotype came up many times. This rearrangement joins TRBV11-2 to TRBJ1-2, with a weak D call TRBD1 (5 bases). V lost 5 bases to trimming and J lost 2 bases, with 21 bases between them. CDR1 is SGHAT and CDR2 is FQNNGV in the germline V gene. CDR3 size: 17 residues. This CDR3 is CASSATEGTAENYGYTF. Written as DNA, the CDR3 is TGTGCCAGCAGCGCCACTGAGGGGACGGCTGAAAACTATGGCTACACCTTC.

This clonotype was found a few times. The DNA of the CDR3 is TGTGCCAGCAGTTTATCGTACTCAACCGGCTACGAGCAGTACTTC. Protein: CASSLSYSTGYEQYF. This rearrangement joins TRBV27 to TRBJ2-7, with D unclear. The CDR3 spans 15 residues. Germline V gene lookup returns CDR1 MNHEY and CDR2 SMNVEV (reference sequence). V was clipped by 0 bases and J by 3 bases, with 12 bases between them.

The table lists this clonotype with many counts. The rearrangement joins TRBV7-2 to TRBJ2-3, with D maybe TRBD2 (6 bases). V lost 6 bases and J lost 7, with 17 bases in between. Germline V gives CDR1 SGHTA, CDR2 FQGNSA. This CDR3 comprises 14 residues. Here the CDR3 DNA reads TGTGCCAGCAGTTACGCTACGGGAGACCATACGCAGTATTTT. Translation: CASSYATGDHTQYF.

This clonotype was recorded many times. V and J are TRBV6-5 and TRBJ2-5; 7 nucleotides match TRBD1. Germline loops: CDR1 MNHEY, CDR2 SVGAGI. The CDR3 extends over 15 amino acids. V was clipped by 0 bases and J by 2 bases; unmatched bases: 3. In DNA form, the CDR3 reads TGTGCCAGCAGTTACTCCCGGGACAGACAAGAGACCCAGTACTTC. Protein sequence: CASSYSRDRQETQYF.

This clonotype was seen at least ten times. This chain connects TRBV19 to TRBJ2-1; possible D gene TRBD2, 5 bases. This CDR3 comprises 15 residues. Trimming took off 3 bases at V and 12 bases at J, with 21 bases between the two ends. From germline, CDR1 is LNHDA and CDR2 SQIVND (reference sequence). Here the CDR3 DNA reads TGTGCCAGTAGTATTCGGGGTAGCCGGTCCTCCGGGCAGTTCTTC. It is translated as CASSIRGSRSSGQFF.

This clonotype came up many times. This chain uses TRBV11-2 with TRBJ1-6; no firm D call. V lost 8 bases to trimming and J lost 8 bases, with 10 bases between them. The germline V gene encodes CDR1 SGHAT and CDR2 FQNNGV. The CDR3 contains 12 residues. CDR3 sequence: CASSGRDSPLHF. CDR3 coding DNA: TGTGCCAGCTCGGGGAGGGATTCACCCCTCCACTTT.

This clonotype was found many times. The chain carries TRBV28 and TRBJ1-1; D is unclear. The CDR3 has 10 amino acids. Germline CDR1 MDHEN, CDR2 SYDVKM. Trimming took 8 bases from V and 7 from J, leaving 8 bases between them. CDR3 protein: CASGRREAFF. CDR3 coding DNA: TGTGCCAGCGGGCGACGTGAAGCTTTCTTT. Full variable domain (outside the CDR3, taken from reference TRBV28 and TRBJ1-1): DVKVTQSSRYLVKRTGEKVFLECVQDMDHENMFWYRQDPGLGLRLIYFSYDVKMKEKGDIPEGYSVSREKKERFSLILESASTNQTSMYLCASGRREAFFGQGTRLTVV.

Many counts were recorded for this clonotype. The V call is TRBV28, the J call TRBJ1-6, with D uncertain. V was shortened by 7 bases and J by 7 bases, with 14 bases between the two germline ends. This CDR3 region has 14 residues. Germline lookup yields CDR1 MDHEN and CDR2 SYDVKM. The CDR3 sequence is CASIKTLGNSPLHF. The CDR3 DNA sequence: TGTGCCAGCATCAAAACCTTGGGGAATTCACCCCTCCACTTT.

This clonotype was seen many times. The rearrangement uses TRBV5-1 and TRBJ1-1; TRBD1 matches 8 bases. Losses at the gene ends were 0 bases for V and 11 bases for J; bases not matched to a gene: 3. CDR1 is SGHRS and CDR2 is YFSETQ in the germline V gene. CDR3 length equals 12 residues. The CDR3, as DNA: TGCGCCAGCAGCTTGGACAGGGGGACGGCTTTCTTT. This encodes CASSLDRGTAFF.

This clonotype has ten or more counts. The chain employs TRBV6-2 or TRBV6-3 and TRBJ2-3; D possibly corresponds to TRBD1 (6 bases). CDR1 and CDR2 from the germline V gene are MNHEY and SVGEGT. CDR3 length: 14 amino acids. V lost 5 bases to trimming and J lost 1 base, with 10 bases between them. CDR3 sequence (DNA): TGTGCCAGCAGTACCCGGACAGGCACAGATACGCAGTATTTT. Its translation: CASSTRTGTDTQYF.

At least ten counts were recorded for this clonotype. The rearrangement uses TRBV7-9 and TRBJ2-2; 11 positions match TRBD2. Germline CDR1 is SEHNR and CDR2 is FQNEAQ (reference sequence). The trim removed 10 bases at V and 5 bases at J, leaving 9 bases unmatched. This CDR3 comprises 15 residues. The CDR3 is CATGTSGILTGELFF. In DNA, the CDR3 is TGTGCCACTGGGACTAGCGGTATTCTAACCGGGGAGCTGTTTTTT.

This clonotype was recorded a few times. V and J are TRBV6-2 or TRBV6-3 and TRBJ2-1; 7 bases align to TRBD1. The germline V gene encodes CDR1 MNHEY and CDR2 SVGEGT. V was pared by 2 bases and J by 9 bases, with 10 bases of the junction left unmatched. This CDR3 contains 15 residues. CDR3 DNA sequence: TGTGCCAGCAGTTACACGGCAGGGGGTGATGGTGAGCAGTTCTTC. This codes for CASSYTAGGDGEQFF.

This clonotype came up a few times. The chain joins TRBV11-2 to TRBJ2-7; 12 bases align to TRBD2. CDR3 size: 15 residues. Per germline, CDR1 SGHAT and CDR2 FQNNGV. J gave up 0 bases and V 5 bases, and 2 bases lay outside the gene matches. CDR3 sequence reads: CASSRTSGNSYEQYF. The CDR3 DNA is TGTGCCAGCAGCCGGACTAGCGGGAACTCCTACGAGCAGTACTTC.

This clonotype was seen repeatedly, ten times or more. This chain links TRBV6-2 or TRBV6-3 with TRBJ1-3; no clear D gene. Between the trimmed V and J ends, which lost 4 bases and 7 bases, there was a span of 17 bases. Germline CDR1 is MNHEY and CDR2 is SVGEGT. This CDR3 is 15 amino acids long. CDR3 nucleotides: TGTGCCAGCAGTTCAGCCGGGCCCGATGGGAACACCATATATTTT. Encoded protein: CASSSAGPDGNTIYF.

This clonotype was seen many times. The rearrangement uses TRBV20-1 and TRBJ2-7; 10 nucleotides line up with TRBD2. CDR1 and CDR2 from the germline V gene are DFQATT and SNEGSKA (reference sequence). This CDR3 spans 15 amino acids. The V gene end was trimmed by 0 bases and the J gene end by 3 bases; junction bases not matched to a gene: 5. CDR3 in DNA: TGCAGTGCTAGAGATGTAGCGGGAGGTTACTACGAGCAGTACTTC. Amino acid sequence: CSARDVAGGYYEQYF.

This clonotype was picked up many times. The chain uses TRBV5-1 and TRBJ1-6, with unresolved D. The V and J ends lost 4 bases and 0 bases respectively, with 14 bases between them. The V gene's germline CDR1 is SGHRS and CDR2 YFSETQ. The length of the CDR3 is 17 residues. The chain's CDR3 is CASSRQTLSSYNSPLHF. Here the CDR3 DNA reads TGCGCCAGCAGCCGGCAGACGCTGAGCTCCTATAATTCACCCCTCCACTTT. Combining the CDR3 with reference TRBV5-1 and TRBJ1-6 gives the whole variable domain KAGVTQTPRYLIKTRGQQVTLSCSPISGHRSVSWYQQTPGQGLQFLFEYFSETQRNKGNFPGRFSGRQFSNSRSEMNVSTLELGDSALYLCASSRQTLSSYNSPLHFGNGTRLTVT.

This clonotype was seen only a few times. V is TRBV5-1 and J is TRBJ2-1, with TRBD1 identical over 9 bases. The CDR3 runs 15 residues. Per the germline V gene, CDR1 is SGHRS and CDR2 is YFSETQ. V lost 0 bases, J lost 7 bases, and 5 bases stayed unmatched. The CDR3 DNA follows: TGCGCCAGCAGCTTGGTCGGGACAGGGCGGAATGAGCAGTTCTTC. It yields the protein CASSLVGTGRNEQFF.

The sample holds many counts of this clonotype. The gene calls are TRBV7-2 and TRBJ2-5; TRBD1 matches 7 bases. The CDR3 runs 15 residues. Germline trimming cut 5 bases from V and 6 bases from J; bases unmatched to any gene: 12. Germline lookup yields CDR1 SGHTA and CDR2 FQGNSA. CDR3 DNA sequence: TGTGCCAGCAGCGAAAGACAGGGTCAAGGTCAGACCCAGTACTTC. Its protein is CASSERQGQGQTQYF.